The entry below gives a single T cell receptor beta chain sequence along with its context. The data stem from a study of control samples from healthy donors and cancer patients. V was cut by 2 bases and J by 6 bases, with 8 bases left in between. Germline loops: CDR1 LNHDA, CDR2 SQIVND (reference sequence). CDR3 size: 14 residues. Assay used: immunoSEQ multiplex PCR; TCRdb lists only in-frame clones, some missing. The table includes about 69,000 clones, approximately 80% detected once. The TCR sequence derives from a woman in her forties or fifties with lung cancer. Sequenced: PBMCs. The J gene is TRBJ1-6, the V gene TRBV19, with no clear D. CDR3 DNA sequence: TGTGCCAGTAGTATAACCCCCGGTAATTCACCCCTCCACTTT. Protein: CASSITPGNSPLHF.